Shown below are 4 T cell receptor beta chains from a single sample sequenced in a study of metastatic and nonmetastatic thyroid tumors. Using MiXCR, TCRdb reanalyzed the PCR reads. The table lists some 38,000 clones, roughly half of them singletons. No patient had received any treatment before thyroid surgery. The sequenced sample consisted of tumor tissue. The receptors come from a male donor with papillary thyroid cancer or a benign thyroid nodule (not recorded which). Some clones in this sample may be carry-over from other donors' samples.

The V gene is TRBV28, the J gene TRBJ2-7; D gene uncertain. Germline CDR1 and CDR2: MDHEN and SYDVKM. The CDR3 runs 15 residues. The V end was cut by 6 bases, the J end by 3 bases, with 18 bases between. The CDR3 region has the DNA TGTGCCAGCAGCCAACGTTCCGGGCCCTTCTACGAGCAGTACTTC. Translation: CASSQRSGPFYEQYF.

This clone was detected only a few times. Here the CDR3 DNA reads TGTGCCAGCAGTGAAAGGGAGGATAGCACCGGGGAGCTGTTTTTT. Protein: CASSEREDSTGELFF. The chain uses TRBV6-1 and TRBJ2-2, with a possible D match to TRBD2 (6 bases). The CDR3 has 15 amino acids. The V end was cut by 2 bases, the J end by 4 bases, with 11 bases between. Germline V gene lookup returns CDR1 MNHNS and CDR2 SASEGT.

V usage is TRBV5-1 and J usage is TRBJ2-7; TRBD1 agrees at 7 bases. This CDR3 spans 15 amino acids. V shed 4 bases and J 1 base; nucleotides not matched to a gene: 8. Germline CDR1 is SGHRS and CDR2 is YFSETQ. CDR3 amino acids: CASSTGTVSSYEQYF. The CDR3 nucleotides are TGCGCCAGCAGCACGGGGACAGTCTCATCCTACGAGCAGTACTTC.

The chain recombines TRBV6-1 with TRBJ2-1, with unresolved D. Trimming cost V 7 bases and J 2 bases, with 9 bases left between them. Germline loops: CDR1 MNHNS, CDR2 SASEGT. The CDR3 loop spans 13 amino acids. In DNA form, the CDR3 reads TGTGCCAGCATGAGGTGGGCCTACAATGAGCAGTTCTTC. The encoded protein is CASMRWAYNEQFF.